This TCR beta chain was recorded in a study of T-cell memory formation after mild COVID-19 (dated by TCRdb to about 2021). About the full investigation: TCR sequence clusters from the two donors were largely donor specific. Longitudinal TCRalpha and TCRbeta repertoire sequencing tracked T-cell clones expanding and contracting after mild COVID-19 in a couple of donors. The cohort was made up of two young adult volunteers, one female and one male, who were previously healthy.

This clonotype was detected ten times or more. Its cognate antigen has yet to be identified. Base qualities are not recorded, but no much larger clone differs from it by a single base. What the research found in general, with its limitations: Whether the second-wave clones peaking on day 37 were SARS-CoV-2 specific was not confirmed. Some responding clones were detected in pre-infection memory, suggesting pre-existing cross-reactive memory T cells joined the SARS-CoV-2 response. The study covered only a couple of mild cases, and larger cohorts including severe cases with pre-infection samples were considered necessary. Contracting CD4+ clones were located mainly in the CM and EM memory subsets, whereas CD8+ clones were found to be enriched in EMRA. Clones contracting from day 15 to 85 had balanced CD4/CD8 phenotypes, while a second wave expanding from day 15 to 37 was biased towards CD4+.

Counted from cysteine to phenylalanine, this CDR3 has 20 amino acids. Just CDR3 DNA is preserved here, 60 bases in frame from base 1. Ends trimmed: V by 0 bases, J by 0 bases; bases unmatched to a gene: 10. In the germline V gene, CDR1 corresponds to MGHRA and CDR2 to YSYEKL. The instrument was an Illumina NovaSeq 6000. TCRalpha and TCRbeta cDNA libraries were built by 5'RACE with constant-segment primers, adding sample barcodes and unique molecular identifiers. RNA was extracted from every sample with Trizol reagent. Library amplification was performed in two PCR steps, and a second sample barcode and Illumina TruSeq adapters were introduced in the second step. The libraries were sequenced on an Illumina NovaSeq using 2 x 150 bp paired-end reads. In the source study's methods: The reads were demultiplexed and collapsed into UMI-guided consensus sequences using migec v1.2.7. Using mixcr v2.1.11, UMI consensuses were aligned to TRA and TRB V and J templates and then assembled into clonotypes. A clonotype was counted as expanded or contracted only when both edgeR and NoisET called the clonotype significant, with the noise models trained on biological replicates. For edgeR calls, a false discovery rate-adjusted p below 0.01 and a log2 fold-change threshold of 1 were applied. PCA with hierarchical clustering of max-normalized trajectories of the 1000 most abundant clonotypes was used as exploratory dynamics analysis. Each responding clone was given a CD4 or CD8 phenotype based on the CD4+ and CD8+ repertoires, which had been sequenced separately. Through fastp at Q25 and MiXCR, TCRdb rebuilt clones from the public reads, retaining in-frame beta chains. Rows are unified per CDR3 protein, each entry keeping the most common DNA and genes. The V and J calls come from TCRdb's annotation, not from the publication. The sample table holds about 360,000 distinct CDR3 sequences, of which 14% were seen once. The ten largest account for 22% of the sample.

Ficoll-Paque density gradient centrifugation was used to isolate PBMCs. The chain was built from TRBV4-1 and TRBJ2-1, with 11 bases aligning to TRBD2. This receptor was taken from a man in his late teens or twenties who had mild COVID-19 (a few samples of this study predate the infection). The sample titles of this study are shuffled in the database, so cell type and time point are left out; the donor was told from shared clones. Sample: PBMCs or a T cell subset sorted from them (not recorded which). CDR3 sequence: CASSQDLVLAGGLSYNEQFF. The bases read TGCGCCAGCAGCCAAGATTTGGTCCTAGCGGGGGGTCTCTCCTACAATGAGCAGTTCTTC.